Presented here are 6 T cell receptor beta chains from one specimen sequenced in a study of CD8+CD57+ T cells in acquired aplastic anemia. TCR beta VDJ and CDR3 were profiled, and genomic DNA was the template. Via MiXCR, TCRdb re-called the reads, giving one row per CDR3 protein. The table shows 260,000 or so distinct CDR3 sequences, with around 45% occurring only once. The sequenced patients had an expansion of CD8+CD57+ cells seen by flow cytometry. Sequencing was carried out using sorted CD4+, CD8+, or CD8+CD57+ T cells (not recorded which) from PBMCs. The receptors here all came from a human donor with aplastic anemia.

The chain employs TRBV10-3 and TRBJ2-7; TRBD1 might be the D (5 bases). Germline V lookup: CDR1 ENHRY, CDR2 SYGVKD. The CDR3 is 14 amino acids. Trimming shortened V by 6 bases and J by 1 base, and 13 bases separated the two germline ends. CDR3 sequence: CAIRGSTGSYEQYF. The CDR3 DNA reads as TGTGCCATCAGGGGAAGTACAGGATCCTACGAGCAGTACTTC.

V gene TRBV25-1 combines with J gene TRBJ2-7; 10 positions agree with TRBD2. This CDR3 is 15 amino acids long. Germline CDR1 and CDR2: MGHDK and SYGVNS. V lost 4 bases, J lost 7 bases, and 10 bases stayed unmatched. CDR3 in DNA: TGTGCCAGCAGTGGCTGGACTAGCGGAGCGGGTGAGCAGTACTTC. Residues: CASSGWTSGAGEQYF.

The rearrangement links TRBV25-1 to TRBJ1-3, with D tentatively TRBD1 (5 bases). Germline V gene lookup returns CDR1 MGHDK and CDR2 SYGVNS. The CDR3 runs 16 residues. The V and J ends lost 3 bases and 5 bases respectively, with 17 bases between them. The CDR3 DNA sequence: TGTGCCAGCAGTGACGGAGGAGGGGCACGCAGAAACACCATATATTTT. It is translated as CASSDGGGARRNTIYF.

Points on this clonotype: A junction end diverges from the germline sequence, so it may reflect a read error. The genes are TRBV28 and TRBJ2-2; D may be TRBD2 (5 bases). The V gene's germline CDR1 is MDHEN and CDR2 SYDVKM. The CDR3 loop spans 15 amino acids. The CDR3 DNA reads as TGTGCCAGCGTACGCCGAGGGAAAAACACCAGGGAGCTGTTTTTT. It encodes CASVRRGKNTRELFF.

This clonotype was seen many times. J is TRBJ2-7 and V is TRBV15; possibly TRBD1 for D (6 bases). The germline V gene encodes CDR1 LNHNV and CDR2 YYDKDF (reference sequence). This CDR3 has 13 residues. The V and J ends lost 6 bases and 3 bases respectively, with 12 bases between them. CDR3 DNA: TGTGCCACCAGAGACCAAGGGGGCTACGAGCAGTACTTC. This sequence encodes CATRDQGGYEQYF. Full variable domain (rest looked up from reference TRBV15 and TRBJ2-7): DAMVIQNPRYQVTQFGKPVTLSCSQTLNHNVMYWYQQKSSQAPKLLFHYYDKDFNNEADTPDNFQSRRPNTSFCFLDIRSPGLGDTAMYLCATRDQGGYEQYFGPGTRLTVT.

The rearrangement uses TRBV7-3 and TRBJ1-5; 9 positions agree with TRBD1. The CDR3 loop spans 17 amino acids. Looked up from germline, CDR1 is SGHTA and CDR2 is FQGTGA. V lost 2 bases, J lost 2 bases, and 7 bases stayed unmatched. The CDR3: CASSLGDGTGRNQPQHF. The CDR3 DNA is TGTGCCAGCAGCTTAGGGGATGGGACAGGGCGCAATCAGCCCCAGCATTTT.